A selection of T cell receptor beta chains follows, all from one sample in a study of blood T cell repertoires in COVID-19. Libraries were prepared by immunoSEQ multiplex PCR; TCRdb keeps only in-frame clonotypes and omits some of them. In the table there are fewer than 150,000 clones, less than 90% of which are singletons. The specimen sequenced was PBMCs or T cells enriched from blood (not recorded which). Receptor source: a man under 40 who had recovered from COVID-19. Both conserved end residues are part of each CDR3. A D gene is named only where the DNA matches it firmly. Expanded clones get a size class; other rows say once, few or many, or leave the size out.

j_gene: TRBJ2-2
d_gene: .
v_gene: TRBV5-1
abundance: .
CDR3nt: TGCGCCAGCAGCGGAGAAGGTGGGGAGCTGTTTTTT
CDR3aa: CASSGEGGELFF

j_gene: TRBJ2-3
d_gene: .
v_gene: TRBV2
abundance: .
CDR3nt: TGTGCCAGCATTCGGACAGCCACAGATACGCAGTATTTT
CDR3aa: CASIRTATDTQYF

j_gene: TRBJ1-1
d_gene: .
v_gene: TRBV6-5
abundance: .
CDR3nt: TGTGCCAGCACGCTCCGGGAACCGAACACTGAAGCTTTCTTT
CDR3aa: CASTLREPNTEAFF

j_gene: TRBJ1-3
d_gene: .
v_gene: TRBV18
abundance: .
CDR3nt: TGTGCCAGCTCACCCCAGACAGAACCCATTCCTGGAAACACCATATATTTT
CDR3aa: CASSPQTEPIPGNTIYF

j_gene: TRBJ2-7
d_gene: .
v_gene: TRBV7-9
abundance: .
CDR3nt: TGTGCCAGCAGCGCCTCTGGGAGCGGCCGATTAAGCTCCTACGAGCAGTACTTC
CDR3aa: CASSASGSGRLSSYEQYF

j_gene: TRBJ1-2
d_gene: TRBD1
v_gene: TRBV5-6
abundance: .
CDR3nt: TGTGCCAGCAGCCCGACAGGGAGTAGAGGCTACACCTTC
CDR3aa: CASSPTGSRGYTF

j_gene: TRBJ1-5
d_gene: .
v_gene: TRBV2
abundance: .
CDR3nt: TGTGCCAGCATGGCGGGGATGAGGGATCAGCCCCAGCATTTT
CDR3aa: CASMAGMRDQPQHF

j_gene: TRBJ2-2
d_gene: .
v_gene: TRBV4-1
abundance: .
CDR3nt: TGCGCCAGCAGCCAAGGACTGAACACCGGGGAGCTGTTTTTT
CDR3aa: CASSQGLNTGELFF

j_gene: TRBJ2-1
d_gene: .
v_gene: TRBV4-1
abundance: .
CDR3nt: TGCGCCAGCAGCCAAGATCCGGGTACCCACTTCGATGAGCAGTTCTTC
CDR3aa: CASSQDPGTHFDEQFF

j_gene: TRBJ2-1
d_gene: .
v_gene: TRBV20-1
abundance: .
CDR3nt: TGCAGTGCTAGTAGGGCAGGGGAGTGGAATGAGCAGTTCTTC
CDR3aa: CSASRAGEWNEQFF

j_gene: TRBJ1-2
d_gene: TRBD1
v_gene: TRBV29-1
abundance: .
CDR3nt: TGCAGCGCTGAGGGGGCTTATGGCTACACCTTC
CDR3aa: CSAEGAYGYTF

j_gene: TRBJ2-7
d_gene: TRBD1
v_gene: TRBV5-1
abundance: few
CDR3nt: TGCGCCAGCAGCGTGGGACAGGGGAGTTCCTACGAGCAGTACTTC
CDR3aa: CASSVGQGSSYEQYF

j_gene: TRBJ1-2
d_gene: .
v_gene: TRBV14
abundance: .
CDR3nt: TGTGCCAGCAGCCAAGCAGGGCCGCATGGCTACACCTTC
CDR3aa: CASSQAGPHGYTF

j_gene: TRBJ1-2
d_gene: TRBD1
v_gene: TRBV11-2
abundance: few
CDR3nt: TGTGCCAGCAGCTTAGAGGGGACAGGGGGTAACTATGGCTACACCTTC
CDR3aa: CASSLEGTGGNYGYTF

j_gene: TRBJ2-1
d_gene: TRBD2
v_gene: TRBV14
abundance: .
CDR3nt: TGTGCCAGCAGTACCCTAGCGGGGGGGTACAATGAGCAGTTCTTC
CDR3aa: CASSTLAGGYNEQFF

j_gene: TRBJ2-2
d_gene: .
v_gene: TRBV11-2
abundance: .
CDR3nt: TGTGCCAGCAGCTTAGACGGTTGGCAGGGCTACACCGGGGAGCTGTTTTTT
CDR3aa: CASSLDGWQGYTGELFF

j_gene: TRBJ2-1
d_gene: .
v_gene: TRBV11-2
abundance: .
CDR3nt: TGTGCCAGCAGCTTCACGGGATCCGATGAGCAGTTCTTC
CDR3aa: CASSFTGSDEQFF

j_gene: TRBJ2-7
d_gene: TRBD2
v_gene: TRBV3-1/TRBV3-2
abundance: .
CDR3nt: TGTGCCAGCAGCCAAGACCCTAGCGGGAGGCACTCCTACGAGCAGTACTTC
CDR3aa: CASSQDPSGRHSYEQYF

j_gene: TRBJ2-5
d_gene: .
v_gene: TRBV9
abundance: .
CDR3nt: TGTGCCAGCAGCGTAGAAGGCGGCAAAGAGACCCAGTACTTC
CDR3aa: CASSVEGGKETQYF

j_gene: TRBJ2-7
d_gene: TRBD2
v_gene: TRBV12-3/TRBV12-4
abundance: .
CDR3nt: TGTGCCAGCAGACAAAGCGGGAGCTACGAGCAGTACTTC
CDR3aa: CASRQSGSYEQYF

j_gene: TRBJ2-7
d_gene: TRBD1
v_gene: TRBV9
abundance: .
CDR3nt: TGTGCCAGCAGCCCGCGGGACAGGGCAACCTACGAGCAGTACTTC
CDR3aa: CASSPRDRATYEQYF

j_gene: TRBJ2-2
d_gene: TRBD1
v_gene: TRBV5-1
abundance: .
CDR3nt: TGCGCCAGTAGACAGGGGAACACCGGGGAGCTGTTTTTT
CDR3aa: CASRQGNTGELFF

j_gene: TRBJ2-7
d_gene: .
v_gene: TRBV3-1/TRBV3-2
abundance: .
CDR3nt: TGTGCCAGCAGCCACTATACGACAGGTTTCTACGAGCAGTACTTC
CDR3aa: CASSHYTTGFYEQYF

j_gene: TRBJ1-2
d_gene: .
v_gene: TRBV7-9
abundance: .
CDR3nt: TGTGCCAGCAGCTTAGTCAAAGCGGTATCTGCTGGCTACACCTTC
CDR3aa: CASSLVKAVSAGYTF

j_gene: TRBJ1-6
d_gene: .
v_gene: TRBV5-1
abundance: once
CDR3nt: TGCGCCAGCAGCGTCCTGGGGGGTGGTGAGAATTCACCCCTCCACTTT
CDR3aa: CASSVLGGGENSPLHF

j_gene: TRBJ2-1
d_gene: .
v_gene: TRBV11-2
abundance: few
CDR3nt: TGTGCCAGCACTCTCGGGGGATCCTACAATGAGCAGTTCTTC
CDR3aa: CASTLGGSYNEQFF

j_gene: TRBJ1-1
d_gene: .
v_gene: TRBV12-3/TRBV12-4
abundance: .
CDR3nt: TGTGCCAGCAGTTTGAGGCGAACTGAAGCTTTCTTT
CDR3aa: CASSLRRTEAFF

j_gene: TRBJ2-3
d_gene: TRBD1
v_gene: TRBV5-4
abundance: .
CDR3nt: TGTGCCAGCAGGCGACAGGGGAGCACAGATACGCAGTATTTT
CDR3aa: CASRRQGSTDTQYF

j_gene: TRBJ1-2
d_gene: TRBD1
v_gene: TRBV19
abundance: .
CDR3nt: TGTGCCAGTAGTCCCGGACAGGGTGGAAGTTATGGCTACACCTTC
CDR3aa: CASSPGQGGSYGYTF

j_gene: TRBJ1-1
d_gene: TRBD1
v_gene: TRBV4-1
abundance: .
CDR3nt: TGCGCCAGCAGCCAAGGGGGACAGGGGGCAGTAGGCACTGAAGCTTTCTTT
CDR3aa: CASSQGGQGAVGTEAFF

j_gene: TRBJ1-1
d_gene: .
v_gene: TRBV6-5
abundance: .
CDR3nt: TGTGCCAGCGGGGAATTTAGGGCGGGAACTGAAGCTTTCTTT
CDR3aa: CASGEFRAGTEAFF

j_gene: TRBJ2-2
d_gene: TRBD2
v_gene: TRBV14
abundance: .
CDR3nt: TGTGCCAGCAGCCAAGATCGTCTAGCGGGAGTCCTTGGGAACACCGGGGAGCTGTTTTTT
CDR3aa: CASSQDRLAGVLGNTGELFF